Below, 16 T cell receptor beta chains from the same sample are listed, as sequenced in a study of cytomegalovirus exposure and HLA in healthy donors. With 60 Vbeta and 13 Jbeta primers, the PCR was carried out. Assay used: immunoSEQ multiplex PCR; TCRdb lists only in-frame clones, some missing. The data show 55,000 to 80,000 clones, with 75% seen just once and around 7.3% held by the top ten. Material for sequencing was PBMCs. These receptors all stem from a woman in her 30s in good health and CMV-seropositive.

This clone was recorded only once. The rearrangement links TRBV7-3 to TRBJ2-7; D might be TRBD2 (5 bases). Between the trimmed V and J ends, which lost 8 bases and 7 bases, there was a span of 9 bases. The CDR3 covers 10 residues. Germline CDR1 and CDR2: SGHTA and FQGTGA. The CDR3 sequence is CASRCGEQYF. In nucleotides, the CDR3 is TGTGCCAGCCGTTGCGGGGAGCAGTACTTC.

The rearrangement joins TRBV30 to TRBJ2-7; no firm D call. The V and J ends lost 1 base and 4 bases respectively, with 8 bases between them. This CDR3 is built from 12 residues. In germline, CDR1 is GTSNPN, CDR2 SVGIG (reference sequence). Written as DNA, the CDR3 is TGTGCCTGGAGTGCGCGAGTATACGAGCAGTACTTC. This codes for CAWSARVYEQYF.

The chain joins TRBV6-6 to TRBJ2-5, with 11 bases identical to TRBD2. There are 14 residues in the CDR3. V lost 6 bases, J lost 11 bases, and 11 bases stayed unmatched. In germline, CDR1 is MNHNY, CDR2 SVGAGI (reference sequence). For the CDR3, the DNA is TGTGCCAGCAGGGTTAGCGGGGGGGATTCTCGGCAGTACTTC. Translation: CASRVSGGDSRQYF.

The chain recombines TRBV19 with TRBJ2-1; TRBD2 matches 11 bases. The trim removed 5 bases at V and 6 bases at J, leaving 9 bases unmatched. This CDR3 is 16 amino acids long. Germline V gene lookup returns CDR1 LNHDA and CDR2 SQIVND (reference sequence). CDR3 region: CASSLLAGGPPNEQFF. CDR3 sequence (DNA): TGTGCCAGTAGTTTGTTAGCGGGAGGGCCGCCCAATGAGCAGTTCTTC.

V usage is TRBV28 and J usage is TRBJ2-7; TRBD1 might be the D (6 bases). V lost 5 bases, J lost 2 bases, and 10 bases lay in between. Germline V gene lookup returns CDR1 MDHEN and CDR2 SYDVKM. The CDR3 has 13 amino acids. CDR3 region: CASSPGDTYEQYF. Written as DNA, the CDR3 is TGTGCCAGCAGTCCAGGGGATACCTACGAGCAGTACTTC.

J is TRBJ1-3 and V is TRBV18; TRBD1 aligns across 8 bases. Germline V gene lookup returns CDR1 KGHSH and CDR2 LQKENI. The trim removed 2 bases at V and 2 bases at J, leaving 5 bases unmatched. The length of the CDR3 is 16 residues. CDR3 residues: CASSPAGQVAGNTIYF. For the CDR3, the DNA is TGTGCCAGCTCACCAGCGGGACAGGTCGCTGGAAACACCATATATTTT.

The CDR3 region is CASSLRLAGDNEQFF. The DNA for the CDR3 is TGCGCCAGCAGCCTAAGACTAGCGGGAGACAATGAGCAGTTCTTC. The chain couples TRBV4-1 to TRBJ2-1, with TRBD2 matching over 12 bases. CDR1 is MGHRA, CDR2 YSYEKL, per germline. This CDR3 comprises 15 residues. The J segment lost 5 bases and the V segment lost 4 bases, leaving 3 bases of the junction unmatched.

The rearrangement joins TRBV4-2 to TRBJ2-3, with 10 bases fitting TRBD2. From germline, CDR1 is LGHNA and CDR2 YNFKEQ. V lost 0 bases to trimming and J lost 4 bases; unmatched junction nucleotides: 4. CDR3 length: 16 amino acids. The CDR3 nucleotides read TGTGCCAGCAGCCAAGATATAGCGGGAGGCCCAGATACGCAGTATTTT. Translating gives CASSQDIAGGPDTQYF.

The CDR3 DNA follows: TGTGCCAGCACGACAGGGGCTACCAATCAGCCCCAGCATTTT. Translated: CASTTGATNQPQHF. The chain is built from TRBV28 and TRBJ1-5; TRBD1 agrees at 8 bases. The V and J ends lost 7 bases and 3 bases, in that order; junction bases with no gene match: 5. Germline V CDR1 and CDR2: MDHEN, SYDVKM. The CDR3 runs to 14 residues.

V usage is TRBV11-1 and J usage is TRBJ2-6; D unresolved. Trimming left V 2 bases short and J 0 bases short, with 5 bases between. CDR3 length: 15 residues. Germline V gives CDR1 SGHAT, CDR2 FQDESV (reference sequence). CDR3 DNA: TGTGCCAGCAGCTTATCGGGCTCTGGGGCCAACGTCCTGACTTTC. Translation: CASSLSGSGANVLTF.

In DNA form, the CDR3 reads TGTGCCAGCAGGGGACAGGCGGCTGATGCCCAGTACTTC. Translating it yields CASRGQAADAQYF. This chain joins TRBV7-2 and TRBJ2-5; 8 bases fit TRBD1. The CDR3 is made up of 13 amino acids. Germline V gene sequence: CDR1 SGHTA, CDR2 FQGNSA. V lost 6 bases, J lost 9 bases, and 9 bases stayed unmatched.

This clone was found a few times. The chain employs TRBV29-1 and TRBJ1-1, with D hard to call. This CDR3 has 13 amino acids. The ends were cut back, 6 bases at V and 0 bases at J, with 11 bases in the middle. Germline V gives CDR1 SQVTM, CDR2 ANQGSEA. In nucleotides, the CDR3 is TGCAGCGTGTCTGGACTCTTGAACACTGAAGCTTTCTTT. It yields the protein CSVSGLLNTEAFF.

The rearrangement joins TRBV5-4 to TRBJ2-1, with D maybe TRBD2 (6 bases). The CDR3 contains 15 residues. V was trimmed by 3 bases and J by 5 bases, leaving 15 bases between them. The germline V gene has CDR1 SGHNT and CDR2 YYREEE (reference sequence). CDR3 amino acids: CASSSGRDFHNEQFF. As DNA, the CDR3 is TGTGCCAGCAGCTCCGGCCGGGACTTTCACAATGAGCAGTTCTTC.

This sequence joins TRBV10-1 and TRBJ2-3, with 15 nucleotides matching TRBD2. Germline V gene sequence: CDR1 WNHNN, CDR2 SYGVQD (reference sequence). Trimming removed 4 bases from V and 0 bases from J; junction bases left unmatched: 5. This CDR3 is 18 amino acids long. The CDR3 DNA sequence: TGCGCCAGCAGTGGGACTAGCGGGAGGGCCGGTAGCACAGATACGCAGTATTTT. This encodes CASSGTSGRAGSTDTQYF.

V gene TRBV4-3 combines with J gene TRBJ2-3, with TRBD2 matching 11 bases. CDR3 size: 18 residues. Trimming took 0 bases from V and 3 from J; bases not matched to a gene: 8. CDR1 is LGHNA, CDR2 YSLEER, per germline. The CDR3 DNA reads TGCGCCAGCAGCCAAGAGTTATCACTAGCGGGAGTTACAGATACGCAGTATTTT. The encoded protein is CASSQELSLAGVTDTQYF.

This rearrangement joins TRBV19 to TRBJ2-1, with TRBD1 matching 9 bases. The CDR3 spans 17 residues. V shed 6 bases, J shed 8 bases, and the junction held 17 bases outside the gene matches. The germline CDR1 and CDR2 sequences are LNHDA and SQIVND (reference sequence). The DNA for the CDR3 is TGTGCCAGTAGATCAGGACAGGGGTCTAGATATCATGATGAGCAGTTCTTC. Translation: CASRSGQGSRYHDEQFF.